Presented here are 15 T cell receptor beta chains from one specimen sequenced in a study of lymphopenia after photon versus proton radiotherapy. Here immunoSEQ multiplex PCR was the method, and the copy in TCRdb shows in-frame clones only, minus some. The sample yields around 150,000 clones, 75% to 90% seen once. The specimen was peripheral blood, collected from a patient treated with photon-based radiotherapy. These receptors were taken from a man aged 45-65 years with gastric cancer.

The V call is TRBV5-1, the J call TRBJ1-3; 8 bases match TRBD1. Germline CDR1 and CDR2: SGHRS and YFSETQ. CDR3 length equals 16 residues. The V gene end was trimmed by 0 bases and the J gene end by 6 bases; junction bases not matched to a gene: 8. For the CDR3, the DNA is TGCGCCAGCAGCTTGGCCGGGACAGGTCGTGAAAACACCATATATTTT. Translating gives CASSLAGTGRENTIYF. Drawing the rest from reference TRBV5-1 and TRBJ1-3, the complete variable domain is KAGVTQTPRYLIKTRGQQVTLSCSPISGHRSVSWYQQTPGQGLQFLFEYFSETQRNKGNFPGRFSGRQFSNSRSEMNVSTLELGDSALYLCASSLAGTGRENTIYFGEGSWLTVV.

The chain employs TRBV11-2 and TRBJ2-7, with 9 positions matching TRBD1. The CDR3 length is 17 residues. Germline assignment: CDR1 SGHAT and CDR2 FQNNGV. The V segment lost 6 bases and the J segment 0 bases; nucleotides outside the gene matches: 12. This CDR3 reads CASSYTRRDRASYEQYF. The CDR3, as DNA: TGTGCCAGCAGTTATACTCGTCGGGACAGGGCCTCCTACGAGCAGTACTTC. Filled out from reference TRBV11-2 and TRBJ2-7, the complete variable domain reads EAGVAQSPRYKIIEKRQSVAFWCNPISGHATLYWYQQILGQGPKLLIQFQNNGVVDDSQLPKDRFSAERLKGVDSTLKIQPAKLEDSAVYLCASSYTRRDRASYEQYFGPGTRLTVT.

This chain joins TRBV9 and TRBJ2-2; 8 bases map to TRBD2. Trimming cost V 2 bases and J 4 bases; bases outside gene matches: 4. This CDR3 has 15 amino acids. Germline V gives CDR1 SGDLS, CDR2 YYNGEE. The CDR3: CASSVREGGTGELFF. The CDR3 region has the DNA TGTGCCAGCAGCGTTCGGGAGGGTGGCACCGGGGAGCTGTTTTTT.

This sequence joins TRBV19 and TRBJ2-3; tentative D call: TRBD1 (5 bases). The CDR3 length is 14 residues. The germline CDR1 and CDR2 sequences are LNHDA and SQIVND (reference sequence). V gave up 3 bases and J gave up 2 bases, with 9 bases separating them. The CDR3 region is CASSIWTLTDTQYF. DNA for the CDR3: TGTGCCAGTAGTATCTGGACACTCACAGATACGCAGTATTTT. Using reference TRBV19 and TRBJ2-3 for the parts outside the CDR3, the full variable domain is DGGITQSPKYLFRKEGQNVTLSCEQNLNHDAMYWYRQDPGQGLRLIYYSQIVNDFQKGDIAEGYSVSREKKESFPLTVTSAQKNPTAFYLCASSIWTLTDTQYFGPGTRLTVL.

This clone was seen once. This chain uses TRBV5-4 with TRBJ2-1, with a weak D call TRBD1 (6 bases). Germline CDR1 is SGHNT and CDR2 is YYREEE (reference sequence). V dropped 1 base and J dropped 5 bases, with 13 bases sitting between them. This CDR3 region has 15 residues. CDR3 in DNA: TGTGCCAGCAGCTTGTCAGGACAGCCGAACAATGAGCAGTTCTTC. Translated, it gives CASSLSGQPNNEQFF.

This sequence joins TRBV2 and TRBJ2-5; unclear D gene. Trimming cost V 6 bases and J 0 bases, with 5 bases left between them. CDR3 length: 12 amino acids. From germline, CDR1 is SNHLY and CDR2 FYNNEI. CDR3 loop: CASRVYQETQYF. CDR3 nucleotides: TGTGCCAGCAGGGTTTACCAAGAGACCCAGTACTTC.

This sequence joins TRBV6-5 and TRBJ2-7, with 13 bases lining up with TRBD2. This CDR3 region has 16 residues. CDR1 and CDR2 from the germline V gene are MNHEY and SVGAGI. With V trimmed by 0 bases and J by 4 bases, 3 bases remained unmatched. The CDR3 loop reads CASSYSATSGGYEQYF. CDR3 sequence (DNA): TGTGCCAGCAGTTACTCGGCGACTAGCGGGGGGTACGAGCAGTACTTC.

The chain is built from TRBV7-9 and TRBJ2-1, with TRBD2 matching 12 bases. Losses at the gene ends were 1 base for V and 8 bases for J; bases not matched to a gene: 3. The V gene's germline CDR1 is SEHNR and CDR2 FQNEAQ (reference sequence). The CDR3 runs 15 residues. The CDR3 DNA reads as TGTGCCAGCAGCTTAGGGACTAGCGGGACCTATGAGCAGTTCTTC. This codes for CASSLGTSGTYEQFF.

V and J are TRBV30 and TRBJ1-1; D perhaps matches TRBD1 (5 bases). V was clipped by 2 bases and J by 0 bases, with 7 bases between them. The CDR3 length is 13 residues. The V gene's germline CDR1 is GTSNPN and CDR2 SVGIG (reference sequence). As DNA, the CDR3 is TGTGCCTGGAGTAGACAGATGAACACTGAAGCTTTCTTT. Translated, it gives CAWSRQMNTEAFF.

J is TRBJ2-5 and V is TRBV29-1; TRBD2 matches 9 bases. Per the germline V gene, CDR1 is SQVTM and CDR2 is ANQGSEA. The CDR3 contains 12 residues. V shed 5 bases and J 7 bases; nucleotides not matched to a gene: 5. The CDR3 DNA sequence: TGCAGCGTTAAACGGCGGGAGGGGACCCAGTACTTC. As protein: CSVKRREGTQYF. The whole variable domain, filled in from reference TRBV29-1 and TRBJ2-5, reads SAVISQKPSRDICQRGTSLTIQCQVDSQVTMMFWYRQQPGQSLTLIATANQGSEATYESGFVIDKFPISRPNLTFSTLTVSNMSPEDSSIYLCSVKRREGTQYFGPGTRLLVL.

The chain recombines TRBV4-1 with TRBJ1-4; no definite D call. Trimming took 4 bases from V and 8 from J, leaving 14 bases between them. Germline V gene sequence: CDR1 MGHRA, CDR2 YSYEKL. This CDR3 has 14 residues. CDR3 loop: CASSRGGDQEKLFF. For the CDR3, the DNA is TGCGCCAGCAGCCGTGGAGGAGATCAGGAAAAACTGTTTTTT.

J is TRBJ1-5 and V is TRBV19; the D is unclear. This CDR3 comprises 15 residues. The germline CDR1 and CDR2 sequences are LNHDA and SQIVND (reference sequence). V shed 3 bases and J shed 6 bases, with 15 bases lying between them. The CDR3 bases are TGTGCCAGTAGTATGGATGGGGATTGGAGTCAGCCCCAGCATTTT. Its translation is CASSMDGDWSQPQHF.

V and J are TRBV7-2 and TRBJ2-6, with D possibly being TRBD1 or TRBD2 (6 bases each). CDR1 and CDR2 from the germline V gene are SGHTA and FQGNSA. The CDR3 length is 16 residues. Trimming removed 2 bases from V and 4 bases from J, with 12 bases in between. In nucleotides, the CDR3 is TGTGCCAGCAGCTTACAGGGGACTCCCGGGGCCAACGTCCTGACTTTC. Its protein product is CASSLQGTPGANVLTF.

The CDR3 DNA is TGTGCCAGCCGGACGGGAGCCCTCACAGATACGCAGTATTTT. It codes for CASRTGALTDTQYF. The chain combines TRBV5-4 with TRBJ2-3, with D maybe TRBD2 (6 bases). The CDR3 has 14 amino acids. V was trimmed by 7 bases and J by 2 bases, leaving 14 bases between them. The germline V gene has CDR1 SGHNT and CDR2 YYREEE (reference sequence).

V usage is TRBV6-1 and J usage is TRBJ1-1; D unresolved. Germline CDR1 reads MNHNS; CDR2 reads SASEGT. V gave up 7 bases and J gave up 1 base, with 10 bases separating them. The CDR3 has 13 amino acids. The CDR3: CASTASPNTEAFF. CDR3 sequence (DNA): TGTGCCAGCACGGCGTCCCCGAACACTGAAGCTTTCTTT.